This T cell receptor (beta chain) is drawn from a study of PD-1 blockade in classical Hodgkin lymphoma. Whole-study results and caveats: Newly diagnosed patients were said to have less baseline TCR diversity than healthy donors did.

As to this clone: What it binds is not known.

Assay: immunoSEQ multiplex PCR; the TCRdb copy retains only in-frame clones and omits some. The repertoire holds under 3,500 clones, with roughly 77% as singletons. The CDR3 is made up of 15 amino acids. Germline loops: CDR1 MDHEN, CDR2 SYDVKM. V was shortened by 3 bases and J by 1 base, with 12 bases between the two germline ends. Time point defined: cycle 4 day 1 (C4D1), after six to seven weeks of nivolumab. Each and every patient relapsed after autologous stem cell transplantation, and patients got differing brentuximab vedotin exposure. The authors enriched CD8+ T cells from thawed PBMCs via magnetic negative selection.

V usage is TRBV28 and J usage is TRBJ1-1; D call uncertain. The clonotype was recovered from a human donor with classical Hodgkin lymphoma. This material consisted of CD8+ T cells from blood, taken before the fourth cycle of nivolumab. The DNA of the CDR3 is TGTGCCAGCAGTTTCGCCAGGATTCGGAACACTGAAGCTTTCTTT. Translated, it gives CASSFARIRNTEAFF.